These 8 T cell receptor beta chains were all obtained from the same sample, sequenced in a study of CD8 T cells in ankylosing spondylitis (dated by TCRdb to about 2017). Overall study outcomes, separate from this receptor: Blood from ankylosing spondylitis patients appeared to be characterized by a TCR beta motif made up of under ten highly homologous amino acid variants.

These TCRs' antigens remain unknown. The library was produced with 5' RACE. Sequenced using an Illumina HiSeq 2500. TCRdb applied fastp at Q25 and MiXCR to the public reads, then kept only in-frame beta chains. For every CDR3 protein sequence, its rows merge into one entry that carries the most common genes and DNA. The sample table shows hundreds of thousands of distinct CDR3 sequences, and roughly 25% are seen once. 0.89% of the sample rests with the top ten. The source material was blood, either unsorted or a sorted T cell fraction (not recorded which). The origin of the receptors is a male donor with ankylosing spondylitis.

The J gene is TRBJ1-6, the V gene TRBV18, with D uncertain. The CDR3 consists of 15 residues. Germline CDR1 KGHSH, CDR2 LQKENI. The V gene lost 2 bases and the J gene lost 6 bases, with 11 bases spanning the gap. This CDR3 is CASSPEGNSNSPLHF. The CDR3 DNA follows: TGTGCCAGCTCACCAGAGGGCAACTCTAATTCACCCCTCCACTTT.

The sample holds a few counts of this clonotype. V is TRBV29-1 and J is TRBJ2-1; TRBD2 agrees at 9 bases. Germline V gene data show CDR1 as SQVTM and CDR2 as ANQGSEA. V shed 4 bases, J shed 6 bases, and the junction held 10 bases outside the gene matches. The CDR3 is 15 residues long. The CDR3: CSVVMAGGFGNEQFF. In nucleotides, the CDR3 is TGCAGCGTTGTTATGGCGGGAGGGTTCGGCAATGAGCAGTTCTTC.

In its sample, this clonotype was seen many times. V gene TRBV20-1 combines with J gene TRBJ2-7; D is unresolved. Germline loops: CDR1 DFQATT, CDR2 SNEGSKA (reference sequence). The V end lost 6 bases, the J end lost 5 bases, and 11 bases lay between the germline ends. This CDR3 has 11 amino acids. The CDR3 region is CSATILDEQYV. The CDR3 DNA reads TGCAGTGCCACTATCCTAGACGAGCAGTACGTC.

The gene calls are TRBV30 and TRBJ1-2; D is unclear. Trimming pared 4 bases from V and 4 bases from J, leaving 7 bases between. The germline CDR1 and CDR2 sequences are GTSNPN and SVGIG (reference sequence). CDR3 length: 11 amino acids. CDR3 sequence reads: CAWTHAYGYTF. The CDR3 DNA reads as TGTGCCTGGACCCACGCCTATGGCTACACCTTC.

The CDR3 DNA sequence: TGTGCCAGCTGGGGGGAAGAGACCCAGTACTTC. Translation gives CASWGEETQYF. The chain combines TRBV6-6 with TRBJ2-5, with D possibly TRBD2 on 6 matching bases. Trimming removed 8 bases from V and 3 bases from J, with 7 bases in between. Germline lookup yields CDR1 MNHNY and CDR2 SVGAGI (reference sequence). The CDR3 has 11 amino acids.

This clonotype was detected a few times. The chain joins TRBV29-1 to TRBJ1-1; D call uncertain. Germline CDR1 reads SQVTM; CDR2 reads ANQGSEA. V shed 7 bases and J shed 5 bases, with 11 bases lying between them. The CDR3 runs 11 residues. CDR3: CSADLLTEAFF. CDR3 DNA: TGCAGCGCGGACCTTCTGACTGAAGCTTTCTTT.

This clonotype turned up a few times. V is TRBV27 and J is TRBJ1-5; D is unresolved. Trimming left V 4 bases short and J 1 base short, with 11 bases between. Germline values: CDR1 MNHEY, CDR2 SMNVEV (reference sequence). This CDR3 spans 15 amino acids. The CDR3, as DNA: TGTGCCAGCAGTTCCACCGGGTGGAGCAATCAGCCCCAGCATTTT. Translated: CASSSTGWSNQPQHF.

Only a few counts were recorded for this clonotype. This sequence joins TRBV12-3 or TRBV12-4 and TRBJ2-5, with D tentatively TRBD1 (6 bases). Trimming took off 7 bases at V and 6 bases at J, with 18 bases between the two ends. The CDR3 sequence is 14 residues long. The DNA of the CDR3 is TGTGCCAGCAAAATTGACAGGCTGGAGAAGACCCAGTACTTC. Amino acid sequence: CASKIDRLEKTQYF.